The TCR beta chain under discussion was sequenced for a study of patients and donors after allogeneic stem cell transplantation. TCRdb reprocessed the RT-PCR reads with MiXCR, giving one entry per CDR3 protein. Among roughly 960,000 distinct CDR3 sequences listed, 18% were seen once. CDR1 is MNHNY and CDR2 is SVGAGI in the germline V gene (reference sequence). This CDR3 spans 13 amino acids. Trimming left V 11 bases short and J 7 bases short, with 20 bases between. The chain couples TRBV6-6 to TRBJ1-2; D not resolved. This clonotype originated in a human donor who was either an allogeneic HSCT recipient or a stem cell or donor lymphocyte infusion donor (not recorded which). It is not recorded whose cells these are; they may come from a transplant donor. Sample: blood, either unsorted or a sorted T cell fraction (not recorded which). Here the CDR3 reads CASVPRTWGGYTF. As DNA, the CDR3 is TGTGCCTCCGTTCCACGGACGTGGGGTGGCTACACCTTC.